These 14 T cell receptor beta chains originate from one sample sequenced in a study of T-cell reconstitution after alpha-beta-depleted transplantation in children. Preparation of the TCRbeta library involved a method that used unique molecular identifiers. One entry per CDR3 protein, called by TCRdb with MiXCR from the PCR reads. The sample carries some 840,000 distinct CDR3 sequences, less than 20% recorded once. Sequences were derived from PBMCs, mostly from graft donor cells, sampled 360 days after TCRalphabeta/CD19-depleted stem cell transplant. Receptors were obtained from a male patient between 5 and 17 years old who had a stem cell transplant for acute lymphoblastic leukemia, so the T cells may come from the graft donor.

This chain connects TRBV7-9 to TRBJ2-5; either TRBD1 or TRBD2 may supply D (5 bases each). The CDR3 is made up of 13 amino acids. Germline assignment: CDR1 SEHNR and CDR2 FQNEAQ (reference sequence). The V and J ends lost 2 bases and 4 bases respectively, with 8 bases between them. The CDR3 DNA reads TGTGCCAGCAGCTTATTTGGGGGAGAGACCCAGTACTTC. Translation gives CASSLFGGETQYF.

This clonotype appeared many times. This chain joins TRBV12-3 or TRBV12-4 and TRBJ2-1; a weak D match, TRBD2 (6 bases). The CDR3 contains 17 residues. Trimming shortened V by 6 bases and J by 0 bases, and 18 bases separated the two germline ends. As DNA, the CDR3 is TGTGCCAGCAGGACCGCGGGGTTACCTTACTCCTACAATGAGCAGTTCTTC. It specifies CASRTAGLPYSYNEQFF.

This clonotype has only a few counts. The rearrangement joins TRBV7-3 to TRBJ2-1; possibly TRBD1 or TRBD2 for D (6 bases each). V lost 2 bases and J 7 bases, leaving 15 bases between the germline ends. This CDR3 has 15 residues. Germline assignment: CDR1 SGHTA and CDR2 FQGTGA. The CDR3 DNA follows: TGTGCCAGCAGCTTAGGAGGGTCAGGGGATAATGAGCAGTTCTTC. Protein: CASSLGGSGDNEQFF.

This clonotype was observed a handful of times. The CDR3 is CASSLVPAGYSYNEQFF. The CDR3 region has the DNA TGTGCCAGCAGCTTAGTCCCAGCGGGGTACTCCTACAATGAGCAGTTCTTC. J is TRBJ2-1 and V is TRBV11-2, with 7 bases identical to TRBD2. The germline gives CDR1 SGHAT, CDR2 FQNNGV. V lost 1 base, J lost 0 bases, and 6 bases stayed unmatched. CDR3 length: 17 residues. Combining the CDR3 with reference TRBV11-2 and TRBJ2-1 gives the whole variable domain EAGVAQSPRYKIIEKRQSVAFWCNPISGHATLYWYQQILGQGPKLLIQFQNNGVVDDSQLPKDRFSAERLKGVDSTLKIQPAKLEDSAVYLCASSLVPAGYSYNEQFFGPGTRLTVL.

V and J are TRBV20-1 and TRBJ1-1; D uncertain. The CDR3 runs to 11 residues. V lost 1 base and J lost 9, with 9 bases in between. Germline CDR1 is DFQATT and CDR2 is SNEGSKA (reference sequence). CDR3 sequence: CSARAQEKAFF. The CDR3 nucleotides read TGCAGTGCTAGAGCCCAGGAGAAAGCTTTCTTT.

The chain couples TRBV29-1 to TRBJ2-7, with 10 bases aligning to TRBD1. CDR1 and CDR2 (germline): SQVTM, ANQGSEA. CDR3 size: 17 residues. V dropped 3 bases and J dropped 4; count of bases not matched to a gene: 15. CDR3 in amino acids: CSVDFPAHGTGVYEQYF. CDR3 nucleotide sequence: TGCAGCGTTGATTTCCCGGCCCACGGGACAGGGGTTTACGAGCAGTACTTC.

V usage is TRBV2 and J usage is TRBJ1-2; tentative D call: TRBD1 (5 bases). V was shortened by 4 bases and J by 9 bases, with 24 bases between the two germline ends. The V gene's germline CDR1 is SNHLY and CDR2 FYNNEI. The CDR3 contains 16 residues. CDR3 DNA: TGTGCCAGCAGTGTACAAATTATAAGGGGCCCCGGAAGCTACACCTTC. This encodes CASSVQIIRGPGSYTF.

This clonotype was counted between two and nine times. This sequence joins TRBV7-2 and TRBJ2-7; 8 nucleotides match TRBD2. V lost 1 base, J lost 2 bases, and 4 bases stayed unmatched. Germline V gene sequence: CDR1 SGHTA, CDR2 FQGNSA. The CDR3 has 15 residues. CDR3 in amino acids: CASSLVGTRTYEQYF. The CDR3 nucleotides are TGTGCCAGCAGCTTAGTCGGGACTAGAACCTACGAGCAGTACTTC.

This clonotype was detected a few times. This sequence joins TRBV19 and TRBJ2-3; the match to TRBD2 covers 9 bases. Germline values: CDR1 LNHDA, CDR2 SQIVND (reference sequence). Trimming cost V 5 bases and J 3 bases; bases outside gene matches: 6. The CDR3 loop spans 15 amino acids. The CDR3 DNA sequence: TGTGCCAGTAGTTCGCGCCTAGCGGGAACAGATACGCAGTATTTT. Protein: CASSSRLAGTDTQYF.

In its sample, this clonotype was seen a few times. V and J are TRBV28 and TRBJ1-4, with D possibly TRBD1 on 5 matching bases. This CDR3 is built from 15 residues. Trimming took off 4 bases at V and 5 bases at J, with 14 bases between the two ends. Germline V gene data show CDR1 as MDHEN and CDR2 as SYDVKM. The CDR3 here is CASSWGTTPNEKLFF. The CDR3 DNA is TGTGCCAGCAGTTGGGGCACCACCCCGAATGAAAAACTGTTTTTT.

This clonotype was counted only a few times. CDR3 in amino acids: CATSDPNRGQGNIQYF. DNA of the CDR3: TGTGCCACCAGTGACCCTAACAGGGGGCAGGGAAACATTCAGTACTTC. The chain has TRBV24-1 and TRBJ2-4; 9 bases agree with TRBD1. The CDR3 consists of 16 residues. CDR1 KGHDR and CDR2 SFDVKD come from the germline V gene. The junction had 9 bases not matched to a gene; V was cut back by 4 bases and J by 6 bases.

This chain joins TRBV27 and TRBJ2-7; the D gene could be TRBD1 or TRBD2 (5 bases each). Between the trimmed V and J ends, which lost 0 bases and 2 bases, there was a span of 14 bases. CDR1 and CDR2 (germline): MNHEY, SMNVEV (reference sequence). The CDR3 totals 16 residues. CDR3 nucleotides: TGTGCCAGCAGTTTATCTTCAAGGGGACGAACCTACGAGCAGTACTTC. It is translated as CASSLSSRGRTYEQYF.

This clonotype has ten or more counts. This rearrangement joins TRBV9 to TRBJ2-7, with 8 nucleotides matching TRBD2. The CDR3 contains 15 residues. V gave up 0 bases and J gave up 3 bases; unmatched junction bases: 5. CDR1 is SGDLS and CDR2 is YYNGEE in the germline V gene. The CDR3 nucleotides are TGTGCCAGCAGCGTAGGAACTAGCGGACACTACGAGCAGTACTTC. It is translated as CASSVGTSGHYEQYF.

This clonotype was seen only a few times. The chain has TRBV20-1 and TRBJ2-1; 8 nucleotides agree with TRBD2. CDR1 DFQATT and CDR2 SNEGSKA come from the germline V gene (reference sequence). CDR3 length: 11 residues. The CDR3, as DNA: TGCACCTCCGCCGGGGGGCGGGGGGAGTTCTTC. Translated: CTSAGGRGEFF.